This is a list of T cell receptor beta chains from one sample in a study of liver allograft versus peripheral blood T cells. Using its own MiXCR run on the reads, TCRdb lists one record per CDR3 protein. The repertoire holds around 17,000 distinct CDR3 sequences, with roughly a fifth as singletons. These receptor sequences come from a human patient who had a liver transplant. A share of the T cells may be of graft donor origin. Each CDR3 is given with its conserved first and last residue. Each record gives: D gene, J gene, clone size, V gene, CDR3 DNA, CDR3 protein. A D gene is named only where the DNA matches it firmly. Size values are once, few and many counts, or a class for expanded clones, and some rows have none.

-	TRBJ1-2	-	TRBV20-1	TGCAGTGCTAGGGGTTGGGGGCACCTCTATGGCTACACCTTC	CSARGWGHLYGYTF
-	TRBJ1-5	once	TRBV7-9	TGTGCCAGCAGCGTATCCGGGACACTGAATCAGCCCCAGCATTTT	CASSVSGTLNQPQHF
TRBD2	TRBJ2-7	few	TRBV10-3	TGTGCCATCAGTGAAAGGCAAGCGGGAACCTACGAGCAGTACTTC	CAISERQAGTYEQYF
-	TRBJ1-5	-	TRBV28	TGTGCCAGCAGAGGAGCGGGCAGGGACAATCAGCCCCAGCATTTT	CASRGAGRDNQPQHF
-	TRBJ2-5	-	TRBV30	TGTGCCTGCTTACCGGGGTACCAAGAGACCCAGTACTTC	CACLPGYQETQYF
TRBD2	TRBJ2-3	few	TRBV5-6	TGTGCCAGCAGTTTCGGACTAGCGGCAGATACGCAGTATTTT	CASSFGLAADTQYF
TRBD2	TRBJ2-1	many	TRBV5-4	TGTGCCAGCAGCCCAGGGACTAGTAATGAGCAGTTCTTC	CASSPGTSNEQFF
-	TRBJ1-1	few	TRBV7-3	TGTGCCAGCAGCTTATCCCCTACGAACACTGAAGCTTTCTTT	CASSLSPTNTEAFF
-	TRBJ2-1	once	TRBV12-3/TRBV12-4	TGTGCCAGCAGTTCAAGGCATGAGCAGTTCTTC	CASSSRHEQFF
-	TRBJ1-5	many	TRBV6-5	TGTGCCAGCAGCGGGCGGTTCGATCAGCCCCAGCATTTT	CASSGRFDQPQHF
-	TRBJ2-3	few	TRBV15	TGTGCCACTTCGTTGGGAGCAGATACGCAGTATTTT	CATSLGADTQYF
-	TRBJ1-3	medium-sized	TRBV19	TGTGCCAGTAGTATTGGACTCCTGGGAAACACCATATATTTT	CASSIGLLGNTIYF
-	TRBJ1-6	few	TRBV19	TGTGCCAGTAGTATCGGACGTTTCGGGTCACCCCTCCACTTT	CASSIGRFGSPLHF
-	TRBJ2-5	-	TRBV20-1	TGCAGTGCTAGAAGGGGGGGCAGGGGCGGGGAGACCCAGTACTTC	CSARRGGRGGETQYF
TRBD2	TRBJ2-3	-	TRBV28	TGTGCCAGCAGTTTAGCGGGAGACGTCGCAGATACGCAGTATTTT	CASSLAGDVADTQYF
TRBD1	TRBJ2-1	many	TRBV19	TGTGCCAGTAGTAGGACAGGTTCGGATGAGCAGTTCTTC	CASSRTGSDEQFF
TRBD1	TRBJ1-1	-	TRBV28	TGTGCCAGCAGTTTATACGGAGTAGGACAGGGGGGAGCTTTCTTT	CASSLYGVGQGGAFF
-	TRBJ1-2	few	TRBV25-1	TGTGCCAGCAGTGATTCAGGGATTAGCGGCTACACCTTC	CASSDSGISGYTF
TRBD1	TRBJ1-5	-	TRBV28	TGTGCCAGCAGGCTGGACAGGACCATCAATCAGCCCCAGCATTTT	CASRLDRTINQPQHF
-	TRBJ2-7	few	TRBV28	TGTGCCAGCAGTTCACTCTCTCACCCTTCAAAGAGCGAGCAGTACTTC	CASSSLSHPSKSEQYF
-	TRBJ2-7	few	TRBV11-1	TGTGCCAGCAGCTACCCAGGGGAGGACGAGCAGTACTTC	CASSYPGEDEQYF
-	TRBJ1-6	-	TRBV18	TGTGCCAGCTCACCATTTACAGGTGGGGATTCACCCCTCCACTTT	CASSPFTGGDSPLHF
TRBD1	TRBJ1-3	-	TRBV19	TGTGCCAGTAGCAGAAGACAGGGCCCCTCTGGAAACACCATATATTTT	CASSRRQGPSGNTIYF
-	TRBJ1-5	-	TRBV28	TGTGCCAGCAGTTTACGGAGTGGGGATCAGCCCCAGCATTTT	CASSLRSGDQPQHF
TRBD1	TRBJ1-5	few	TRBV20-1	TGCAGTGCTCACCTCAGGGGGCTGGGACAGCCCCAGCATTTT	CSAHLRGLGQPQHF
-	TRBJ2-2	few	TRBV6-1	TGTGCCAGCAGTGAAGGGAGGGTCACCGGGGAGCTGTTTTTT	CASSEGRVTGELFF
-	TRBJ1-1	medium-sized	TRBV29-1	TGCAGCGCCGGCCCGCGGGGTACGGGGTCTGAAGCTTTCTTT	CSAGPRGTGSEAFF
-	TRBJ1-3	few	TRBV5-4	TGTGCCACCTCCGCGGCGGGGGGAAACACCATATATTTT	CATSAAGGNTIYF
TRBD2	TRBJ2-7	few	TRBV6-2/TRBV6-3	TGTGCCAGCAGCACGAGGACTAGCGGGAGGGCCGAACACGAGCAGTACTTC	CASSTRTSGRAEHEQYF
TRBD1	TRBJ1-6	few	TRBV5-4	TGTGCCAGCAGCGTCGGGACAGCCTTTAATTCACCCCTCCACTTT	CASSVGTAFNSPLHF
-	TRBJ1-6	-	TRBV25-1	TGTGCCAGCAGTGTTGACAGCTCCTATAATTCACCCCTCCACTTT	CASSVDSSYNSPLHF
-	TRBJ1-1	medium-sized	TRBV29-1	TGCAGCGTTGAGGTTTTGAACACTGAAGCTTTCTTT	CSVEVLNTEAFF
TRBD1	TRBJ1-2	-	TRBV5-6	TGTGCCAGCAGCTCCTGGGACAGGGTTGGTGGCTACACCTTC	CASSSWDRVGGYTF
TRBD2	TRBJ2-2	medium-sized	TRBV29-1	TGCAGCGGTTCCGGGACTAGCTCGAACACCGGGGAGCTGTTTTTT	CSGSGTSSNTGELFF
-	TRBJ1-1	-	TRBV19	TGTGCCAGTAGTTTCGTCAACACTGAAGCTTTCTTT	CASSFVNTEAFF
-	TRBJ2-7	many	TRBV6-2/TRBV6-3	TGTGCCAGCAGCTCGATTCGGTCCTACGAGCAGTACTTC	CASSSIRSYEQYF
-	TRBJ1-2	many	TRBV19	TGTGCCAGTAGCCCCCAGGGTTTCTATGGCTACACCTTC	CASSPQGFYGYTF
-	TRBJ2-3	-	TRBV20-1	TGCAGTGCTAACCCTAGCGTCACAGATACGCAGTATTTT	CSANPSVTDTQYF
TRBD1	TRBJ1-5	-	TRBV6-1	TGTGCCAGCAGAACCGGGACAGGGGGACGGGACAGCAATCAGCCCCAGCATTTT	CASRTGTGGRDSNQPQHF
-	TRBJ1-1	few	TRBV5-6	TGTGCCAGCACCGTCTCAGGGATTGAAGCTTTCTTT	CASTVSGIEAFF
-	TRBJ1-1	many	TRBV15	TGTGCCACCAGCAGAGATCAAATGGGAAGAGCTTTCTTT	CATSRDQMGRAFF